This TCR beta chain comes out of a study of T cell therapy after organ transplantation. The study, taken as a whole, reports: Post-therapy reconstitution appeared to include transferred and endogenous clonotypes.

CDR3 length: 11 amino acids. V lost 1 base and J lost 3, with 3 bases in between. Germline V lookup: CDR1 SQVTM, CDR2 ANQGSEA. These patients had received solid-organ transplants and had drug-resistant or recurrent cytomegalovirus. Regarding this clone: The antigen is undetermined.

Sequencing used immunoSEQ multiplex PCR; TCRdb keeps in-frame clones, though not all of them. Counted here are 45,000 to 50,000 clones, 94% occurring once; the ten biggest clones make up 2.5% to 3.5%. The receptor was isolated from a human patient who had received a solid organ transplant and had CMV disease. This material consisted of CD8+ T cells from blood, taken before autologous CMV-specific T cell therapy. The chain links TRBV29-1 to TRBJ1-2; D remains unclear. CDR3 residues: CSVEADYGYTF. CDR3 DNA sequence: TGCAGCGTTGAAGCCGACTATGGCTACACCTTC.